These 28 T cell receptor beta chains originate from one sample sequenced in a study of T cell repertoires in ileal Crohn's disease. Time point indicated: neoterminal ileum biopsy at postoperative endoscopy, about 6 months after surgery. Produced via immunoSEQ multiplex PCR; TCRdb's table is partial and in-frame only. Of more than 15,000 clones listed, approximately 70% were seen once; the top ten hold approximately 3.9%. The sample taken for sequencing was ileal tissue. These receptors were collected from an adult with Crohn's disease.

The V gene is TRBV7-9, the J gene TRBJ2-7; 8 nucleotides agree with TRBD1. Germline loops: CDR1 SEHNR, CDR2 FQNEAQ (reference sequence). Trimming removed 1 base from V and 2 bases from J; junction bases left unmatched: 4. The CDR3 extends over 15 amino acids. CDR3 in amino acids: CASSLVLGQAYEQYF. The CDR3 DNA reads TGTGCCAGCAGCTTAGTTTTGGGACAGGCCTACGAGCAGTACTTC.

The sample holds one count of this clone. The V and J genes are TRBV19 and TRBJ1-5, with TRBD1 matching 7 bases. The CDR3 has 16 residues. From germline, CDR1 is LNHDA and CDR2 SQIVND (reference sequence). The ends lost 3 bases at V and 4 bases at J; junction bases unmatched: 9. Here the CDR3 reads CASSIGSGQVNQPQHF. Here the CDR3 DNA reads TGTGCCAGTAGTATCGGTTCAGGACAGGTGAATCAGCCCCAGCATTTT.

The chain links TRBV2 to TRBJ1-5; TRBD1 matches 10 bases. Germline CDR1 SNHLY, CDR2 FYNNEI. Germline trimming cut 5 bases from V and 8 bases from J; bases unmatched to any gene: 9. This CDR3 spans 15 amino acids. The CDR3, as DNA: TGTGCCAGCAGTTGGAGACAGGGGGCGCGGGAGCCCCAGCATTTT. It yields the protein CASSWRQGAREPQHF.

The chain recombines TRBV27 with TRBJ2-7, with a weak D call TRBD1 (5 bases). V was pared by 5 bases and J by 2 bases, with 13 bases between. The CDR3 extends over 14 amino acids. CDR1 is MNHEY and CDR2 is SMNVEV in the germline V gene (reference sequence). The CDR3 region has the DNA TGTGCCAGCAGTCCACTATTAGGGGCCTACGAGCAGTACTTC. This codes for CASSPLLGAYEQYF.

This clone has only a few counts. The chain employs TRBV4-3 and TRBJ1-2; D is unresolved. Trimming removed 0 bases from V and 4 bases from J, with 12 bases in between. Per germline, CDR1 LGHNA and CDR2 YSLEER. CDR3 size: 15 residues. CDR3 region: CASSQEVRGTYGYTF. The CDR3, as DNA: TGCGCCAGCAGCCAAGAGGTACGGGGTACCTATGGCTACACCTTC.

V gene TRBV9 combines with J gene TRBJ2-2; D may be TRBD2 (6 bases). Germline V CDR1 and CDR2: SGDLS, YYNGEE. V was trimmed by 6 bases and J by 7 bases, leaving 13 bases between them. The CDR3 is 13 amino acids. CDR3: CASNWRGGGELFF. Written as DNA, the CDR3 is TGTGCCAGCAACTGGAGGGGTGGCGGGGAGCTGTTTTTT.

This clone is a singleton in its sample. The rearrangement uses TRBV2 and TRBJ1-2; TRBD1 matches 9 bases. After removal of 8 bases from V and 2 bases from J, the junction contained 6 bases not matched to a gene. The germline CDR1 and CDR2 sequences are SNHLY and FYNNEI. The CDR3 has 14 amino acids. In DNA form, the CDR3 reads TGTGCCAGCTCAGGGACAGGGACCAACTATGGCTACACCTTC. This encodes CASSGTGTNYGYTF.

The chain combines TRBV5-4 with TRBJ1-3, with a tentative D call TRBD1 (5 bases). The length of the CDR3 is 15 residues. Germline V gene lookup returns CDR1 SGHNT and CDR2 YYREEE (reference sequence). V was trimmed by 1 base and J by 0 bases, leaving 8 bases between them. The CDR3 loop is CASSLQGTSGNTIYF. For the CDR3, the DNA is TGTGCCAGCAGCTTGCAGGGAACCTCTGGAAACACCATATATTTT.

The CDR3 nucleotides read TGCAGCGTTGAAAAGGGGTGGGGGAACACTGAAGCTTTCTTT. As protein: CSVEKGWGNTEAFF. The chain has TRBV29-1 and TRBJ1-1, with D tentatively TRBD1 (5 bases). Trimming left V 2 bases short and J 1 base short, with 11 bases between. CDR3 length: 14 residues. Germline assignment: CDR1 SQVTM and CDR2 ANQGSEA.

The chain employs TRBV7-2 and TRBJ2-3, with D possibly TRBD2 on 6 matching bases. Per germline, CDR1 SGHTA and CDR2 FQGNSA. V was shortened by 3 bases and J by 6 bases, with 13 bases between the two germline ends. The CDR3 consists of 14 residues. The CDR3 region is CASSFGTREDTQYF. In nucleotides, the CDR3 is TGTGCCAGCAGCTTCGGGACTCGGGAGGATACGCAGTATTTT.

The CDR3 DNA sequence: TGTGCCAGCAGCCGGACAGGATATGGCTACACCTTC. Translating gives CASSRTGYGYTF. The rearrangement links TRBV7-9 to TRBJ1-2, with 7 bases lining up with TRBD1. The CDR3 length is 12 residues. J gave up 5 bases and V 5 bases, and 2 bases lay outside the gene matches. Germline V gene data show CDR1 as SEHNR and CDR2 as FQNEAQ (reference sequence).

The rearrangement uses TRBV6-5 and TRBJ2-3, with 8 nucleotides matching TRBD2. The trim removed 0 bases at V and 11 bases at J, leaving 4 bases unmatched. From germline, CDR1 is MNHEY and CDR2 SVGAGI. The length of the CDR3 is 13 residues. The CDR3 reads CASSYSDSGMQYF. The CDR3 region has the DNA TGTGCCAGCAGTTACTCCGATAGCGGGATGCAGTATTTT.

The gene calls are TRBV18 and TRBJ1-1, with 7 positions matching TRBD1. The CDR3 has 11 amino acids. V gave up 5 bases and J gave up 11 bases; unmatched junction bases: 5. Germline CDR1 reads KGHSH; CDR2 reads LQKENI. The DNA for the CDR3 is TGTGCCAGCTCATCGGACAGGAGTGCTTTCTTT. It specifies CASSSDRSAFF. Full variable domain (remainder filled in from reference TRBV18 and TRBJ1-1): NAGVMQNPRHLVRRRGQEARLRCSPMKGHSHVYWYRQLPEEGLKFMVYLQKENIIDESGMPKERFSAEFPKEGPSILRIQQVVRGDSAAYFCASSSDRSAFFGQGTRLTVV.

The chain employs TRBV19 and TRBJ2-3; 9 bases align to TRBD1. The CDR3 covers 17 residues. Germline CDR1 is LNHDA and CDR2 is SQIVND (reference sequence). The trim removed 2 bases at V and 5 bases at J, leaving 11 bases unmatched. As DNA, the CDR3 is TGTGCCAGTAGTATATCCCCCTCGGGACAGGGTCAAGATACGCAGTATTTT. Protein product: CASSISPSGQGQDTQYF.

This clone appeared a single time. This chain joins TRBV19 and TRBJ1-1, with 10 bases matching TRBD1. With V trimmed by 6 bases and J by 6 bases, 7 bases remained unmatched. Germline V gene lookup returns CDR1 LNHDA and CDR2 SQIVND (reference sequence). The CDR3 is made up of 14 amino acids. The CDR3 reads CASRTGGASAEAFF. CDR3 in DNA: TGTGCCAGTAGGACAGGGGGCGCGAGCGCTGAAGCTTTCTTT. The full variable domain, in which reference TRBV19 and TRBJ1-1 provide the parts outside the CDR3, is DGGITQSPKYLFRKEGQNVTLSCEQNLNHDAMYWYRQDPGQGLRLIYYSQIVNDFQKGDIAEGYSVSREKKESFPLTVTSAQKNPTAFYLCASRTGGASAEAFFGQGTRLTVV.

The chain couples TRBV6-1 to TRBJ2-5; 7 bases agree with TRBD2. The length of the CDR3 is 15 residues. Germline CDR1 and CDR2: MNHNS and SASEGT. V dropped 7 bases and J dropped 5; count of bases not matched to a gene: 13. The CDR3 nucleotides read TGTGCCAGCAAAACGGATCGCGGGGGTTCGGAGACCCAGTACTTC. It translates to CASKTDRGGSETQYF.

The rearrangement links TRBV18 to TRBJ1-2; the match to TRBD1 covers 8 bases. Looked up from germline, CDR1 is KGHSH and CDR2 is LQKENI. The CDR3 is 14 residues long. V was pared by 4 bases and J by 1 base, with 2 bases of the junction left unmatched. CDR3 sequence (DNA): TGTGCCAGCTCACTGGGACAGGTTAACTATGGCTACACCTTC. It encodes CASSLGQVNYGYTF.

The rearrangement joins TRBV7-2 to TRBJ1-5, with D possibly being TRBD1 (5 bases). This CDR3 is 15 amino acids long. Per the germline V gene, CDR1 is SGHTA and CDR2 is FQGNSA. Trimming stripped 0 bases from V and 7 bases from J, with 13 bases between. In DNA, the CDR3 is TGTGCCAGCAGCTTAGCGGGGGGGGTGGGGCAGCCCCAGCATTTT. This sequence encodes CASSLAGGVGQPQHF.

The CDR3 region is CASSFGGNYEQYF. CDR3 sequence (DNA): TGTGCCAGCAGCTTTGGGGGGAACTACGAGCAGTACTTC. J is TRBJ2-7 and V is TRBV11-2; D might be TRBD2 (6 bases). The V gene's germline CDR1 is SGHAT and CDR2 FQNNGV. This CDR3 has 13 residues. V lost 3 bases and J 3 bases, leaving 9 bases between the germline ends.

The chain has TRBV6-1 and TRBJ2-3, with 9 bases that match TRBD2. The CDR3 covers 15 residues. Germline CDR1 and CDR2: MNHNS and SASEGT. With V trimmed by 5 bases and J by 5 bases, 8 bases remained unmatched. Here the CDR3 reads CASSIAGAPGDTQYF. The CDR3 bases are TGTGCCAGCAGTATAGCGGGGGCCCCGGGAGATACGCAGTATTTT.

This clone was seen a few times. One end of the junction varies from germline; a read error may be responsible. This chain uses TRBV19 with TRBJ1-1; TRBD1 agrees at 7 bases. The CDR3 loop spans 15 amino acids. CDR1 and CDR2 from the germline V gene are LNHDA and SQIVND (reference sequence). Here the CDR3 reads CASTITLTGTTEAFF. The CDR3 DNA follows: TGTGCCAGCACGATAACCCTGACAGGGACGACTGAGGCTTTCTTT.

The CDR3 bases are TGTGCCAGCAGCCTCCAGGGGACGAACACTGAAGCTTTCTTT. It yields the protein CASSLQGTNTEAFF. This chain links TRBV7-2 with TRBJ1-1; D possibly corresponds to TRBD1 (6 bases). Germline-derived CDR1 and CDR2 are SGHTA and FQGNSA. V gave up 5 bases and J gave up 1 base, with 11 bases separating them. The CDR3 sequence is 14 residues long.

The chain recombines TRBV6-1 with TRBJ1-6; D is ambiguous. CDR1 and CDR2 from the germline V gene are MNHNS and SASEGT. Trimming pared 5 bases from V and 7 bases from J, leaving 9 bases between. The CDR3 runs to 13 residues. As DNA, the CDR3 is TGTGCCAGCAGTCGGGAAAGGAATTCACCCCTCCACTTT. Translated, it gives CASSRERNSPLHF.

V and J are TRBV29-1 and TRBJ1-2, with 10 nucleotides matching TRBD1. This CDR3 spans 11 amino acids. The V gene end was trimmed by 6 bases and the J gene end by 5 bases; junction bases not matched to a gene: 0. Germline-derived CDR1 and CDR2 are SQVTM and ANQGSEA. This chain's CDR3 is CSVGQGYGYTF. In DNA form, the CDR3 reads TGCAGCGTGGGACAGGGGTATGGCTACACCTTC.

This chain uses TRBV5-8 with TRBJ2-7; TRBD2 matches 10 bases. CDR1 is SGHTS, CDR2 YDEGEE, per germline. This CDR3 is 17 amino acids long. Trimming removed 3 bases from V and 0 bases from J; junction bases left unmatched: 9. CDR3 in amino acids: CASSWPGLAVDSYEQYF. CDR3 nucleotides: TGTGCCAGCAGCTGGCCCGGACTAGCGGTTGACTCCTACGAGCAGTACTTC.

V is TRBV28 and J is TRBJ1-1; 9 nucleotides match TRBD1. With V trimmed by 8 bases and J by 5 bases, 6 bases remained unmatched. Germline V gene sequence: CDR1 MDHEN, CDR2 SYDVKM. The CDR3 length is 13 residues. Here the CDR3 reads CASWGQGRTEAFF. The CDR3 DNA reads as TGTGCCAGCTGGGGACAGGGAAGAACTGAAGCTTTCTTT. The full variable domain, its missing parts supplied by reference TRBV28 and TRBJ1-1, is DVKVTQSSRYLVKRTGEKVFLECVQDMDHENMFWYRQDPGLGLRLIYFSYDVKMKEKGDIPEGYSVSREKKERFSLILESASTNQTSMYLCASWGQGRTEAFFGQGTRLTVV.

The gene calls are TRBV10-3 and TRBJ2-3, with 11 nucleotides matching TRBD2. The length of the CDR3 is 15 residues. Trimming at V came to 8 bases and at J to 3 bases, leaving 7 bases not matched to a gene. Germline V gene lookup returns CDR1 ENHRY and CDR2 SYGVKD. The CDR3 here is CAIRDSGGATDTQYF. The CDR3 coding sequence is TGTGCCATCCGGGATAGCGGGGGGGCAACAGATACGCAGTATTTT.

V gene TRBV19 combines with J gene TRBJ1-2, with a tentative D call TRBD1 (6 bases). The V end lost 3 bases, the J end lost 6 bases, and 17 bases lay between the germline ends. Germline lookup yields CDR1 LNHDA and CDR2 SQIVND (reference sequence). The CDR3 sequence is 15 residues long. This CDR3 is CASSMSQGFEDGYTF. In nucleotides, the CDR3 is TGTGCCAGTAGTATGAGTCAGGGGTTCGAGGATGGCTACACCTTC.